These 6 T cell receptor beta chains were sequenced from one sample in a study of cytomegalovirus exposure and HLA in healthy donors. The PCR was carried out with 60 Vbeta primers and 13 Jbeta primers. TCRdb's copy holds only in-frame clones and misses some; the assay was immunoSEQ multiplex PCR. Among under 200,000 clones, approximately 86% were seen once, and the ten largest hold around 0.31%. The sample comprised PBMCs. Receptor source: a woman in her twenties or thirties in good health and CMV-seronegative.

V is TRBV7-2 and J is TRBJ2-7, with D perhaps matching TRBD1 (5 bases). CDR1 and CDR2 from the germline V gene are SGHTA and FQGNSA. The V end was cut by 0 bases, the J end by 1 base, with 19 bases between. The CDR3 spans 18 residues. The CDR3 DNA reads as TGTGCCAGCAGCTTAGCATCTCCTGGGGCGACGACGTCCTACGAGCAGTACTTC. Its protein is CASSLASPGATTSYEQYF.

The chain recombines TRBV7-6 with TRBJ1-1, with TRBD1 matching over 11 bases. The germline gives CDR1 SGHVS, CDR2 FNYEAQ. V gave up 5 bases and J gave up 5 bases; unmatched junction bases: 1. CDR3 length equals 13 residues. CDR3 DNA sequence: TGTGCCAGCAGCCGGGACAGGGGGACTGAAGCTTTCTTT. It encodes CASSRDRGTEAFF. The entire variable domain, with the rest obtained from reference TRBV7-6 and TRBJ1-1, is as follows: GAGVSQSPRYKVTKRGQDVALRCDPISGHVSLYWYRQALGQGPEFLTYFNYEAQQDKSGLPNDRFSAERPEGSISTLTIQRTEQRDSAMYRCASSRDRGTEAFFGQGTRLTVV.

This chain connects TRBV15 to TRBJ2-1; D is possibly TRBD2 (5 bases). The V and J ends lost 4 bases and 0 bases respectively, with 10 bases between them. This CDR3 spans 15 amino acids. CDR1 is LNHNV and CDR2 is YYDKDF in the germline V gene (reference sequence). This CDR3 is CATSTPRGSYNEQFF. In DNA, the CDR3 is TGTGCCACCAGCACCCCCCGGGGCTCCTACAATGAGCAGTTCTTC.

The chain couples TRBV28 to TRBJ2-3; possible D gene TRBD2, 7 bases. From germline, CDR1 is MDHEN and CDR2 SYDVKM. The CDR3 runs to 16 residues. Trimming took off 5 bases at V and 2 bases at J, with 17 bases between the two ends. The CDR3, as DNA: TGTGCCAGCAGTCCGCTGGGGGGGGCCCTCACAGATACGCAGTATTTT. Residues: CASSPLGGALTDTQYF.

The chain uses TRBV6-5 and TRBJ2-1; 9 bases are a match to TRBD2. The CDR3 totals 15 residues. Germline V CDR1 and CDR2: MNHEY, SVGAGI. V was pared by 6 bases and J by 5 bases, with 8 bases of the junction left unmatched. CDR3 loop: CASRKPGLANNEQFF. In DNA, the CDR3 is TGTGCCAGCAGGAAACCGGGACTAGCCAACAATGAGCAGTTCTTC.

This sequence joins TRBV5-1 and TRBJ1-1, with D possibly being TRBD1 (6 bases). V dropped 2 bases and J dropped 5 bases, with 13 bases sitting between them. Germline lookup yields CDR1 SGHRS and CDR2 YFSETQ. The CDR3 totals 14 residues. The CDR3, as DNA: TGCGCCAGCAGCTTAACAGGGAGTGGGACTGAAGCTTTCTTT. Translating gives CASSLTGSGTEAFF.